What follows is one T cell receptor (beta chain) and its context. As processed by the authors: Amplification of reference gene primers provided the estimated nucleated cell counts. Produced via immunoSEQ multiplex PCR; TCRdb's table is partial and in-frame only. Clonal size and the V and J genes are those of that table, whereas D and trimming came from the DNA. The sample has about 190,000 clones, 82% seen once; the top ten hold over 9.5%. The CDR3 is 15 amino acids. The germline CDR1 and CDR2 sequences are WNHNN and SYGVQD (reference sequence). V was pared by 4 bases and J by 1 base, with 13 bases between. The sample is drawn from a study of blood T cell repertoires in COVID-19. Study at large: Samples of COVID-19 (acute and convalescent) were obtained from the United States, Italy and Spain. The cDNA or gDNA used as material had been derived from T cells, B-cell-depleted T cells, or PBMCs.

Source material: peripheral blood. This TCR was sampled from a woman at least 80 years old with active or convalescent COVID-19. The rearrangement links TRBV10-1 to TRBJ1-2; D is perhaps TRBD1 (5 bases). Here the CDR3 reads CASSVGAGVNYGYTF. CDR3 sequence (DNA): TGCGCCAGCAGTGTTGGGGCGGGGGTTAACTATGGCTACACCTTC.